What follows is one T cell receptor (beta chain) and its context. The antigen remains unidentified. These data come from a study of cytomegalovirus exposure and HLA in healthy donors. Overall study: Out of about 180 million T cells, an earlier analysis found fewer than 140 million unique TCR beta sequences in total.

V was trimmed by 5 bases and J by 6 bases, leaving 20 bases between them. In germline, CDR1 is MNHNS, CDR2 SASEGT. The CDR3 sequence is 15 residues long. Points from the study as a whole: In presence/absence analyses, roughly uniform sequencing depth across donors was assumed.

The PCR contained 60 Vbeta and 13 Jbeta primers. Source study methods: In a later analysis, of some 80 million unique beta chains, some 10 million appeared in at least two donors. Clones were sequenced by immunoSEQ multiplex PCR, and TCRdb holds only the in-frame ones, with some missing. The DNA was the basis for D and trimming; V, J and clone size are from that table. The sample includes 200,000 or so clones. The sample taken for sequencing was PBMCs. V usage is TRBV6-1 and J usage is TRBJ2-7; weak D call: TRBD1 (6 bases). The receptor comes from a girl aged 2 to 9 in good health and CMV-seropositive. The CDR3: CASSSPIIETGEQYF. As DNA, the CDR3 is TGTGCCAGCAGTTCCCCAATCATAGAGACAGGCGAGCAGTACTTC.